A single sample gave rise to the 9 T cell receptor beta chains below, sequenced in a study of cytomegalovirus exposure and HLA in healthy donors. The primer mix had 60 Vbeta and 13 Jbeta primers. The assay was immunoSEQ multiplex PCR, and TCRdb's table has in-frame clones only and misses some. The table shows fewer than 130,000 clones, with roughly 70% occurring only once. Sequenced: PBMCs. Receptors were obtained from a man in his forties in good health and CMV-seropositive.

The rearrangement links TRBV19 to TRBJ2-1; the D is unclear. The CDR3 extends over 13 amino acids. Germline CDR1 reads LNHDA; CDR2 reads SQIVND (reference sequence). The ends were cut back, 2 bases at V and 7 bases at J, with 9 bases in the middle. CDR3 in amino acids: CASSITSMNEQFF. CDR3 DNA: TGTGCCAGTAGTATAACATCGATGAATGAGCAGTTCTTC. The whole variable domain, remainder taken from reference TRBV19 and TRBJ2-1, is DGGITQSPKYLFRKEGQNVTLSCEQNLNHDAMYWYRQDPGQGLRLIYYSQIVNDFQKGDIAEGYSVSREKKESFPLTVTSAQKNPTAFYLCASSITSMNEQFFGPGTRLTVL.

This chain connects TRBV5-1 to TRBJ1-3; no reliable D call. Deletions cut 1 base from V and 6 bases from J, with 5 bases between. Germline values: CDR1 SGHRS, CDR2 YFSETQ. This CDR3 region has 12 residues. CDR3 nucleotide sequence: TGCGCCAGCAGCTTGAATCAAAACACCATATATTTT. It is translated as CASSLNQNTIYF.

The CDR3 protein is CASSIRTGLTDTQYF. The DNA of the CDR3 is TGTGCCAGCAGTATCCGGACAGGGCTCACAGATACGCAGTATTTT. This rearrangement joins TRBV28 to TRBJ2-3; 8 positions agree with TRBD1. J was trimmed by 2 bases and V by 5 bases; bases with no gene match: 6. CDR3 length: 15 residues. Looked up from germline, CDR1 is MDHEN and CDR2 is SYDVKM.

The V and J genes are TRBV7-9 and TRBJ2-2; possibly TRBD1 for D (6 bases). The CDR3 covers 18 residues. V lost 4 bases and J lost 3, with 21 bases in between. Looked up from germline, CDR1 is SEHNR and CDR2 is FQNEAQ (reference sequence). Here the CDR3 DNA reads TGTGCCAGCAGCTGGGCAGCCCTGAGGCCAGGGGACACCGGGGAGCTGTTTTTT. Its protein is CASSWAALRPGDTGELFF.

The rearrangement uses TRBV10-1 and TRBJ1-5; D unclear. The V gene lost 0 bases and the J gene lost 5 bases, with 5 bases spanning the gap. Germline V gene lookup returns CDR1 WNHNN and CDR2 SYGVQD (reference sequence). The length of the CDR3 is 13 residues. CDR3 sequence reads: CASSESLDQPQHF. The CDR3 coding sequence is TGCGCCAGCAGTGAGTCCCTCGATCAGCCCCAGCATTTT.

This clone was detected only once. The chain uses TRBV7-2 and TRBJ2-7, with a weak D call TRBD1 (5 bases). V lost 0 bases and J lost 3, with 12 bases in between. This CDR3 region has 15 residues. Germline CDR1 is SGHTA and CDR2 is FQGNSA. CDR3 bases: TGTGCCAGCAGCTTAGCGGTTGGGCAGGGCTACGAGCAGTACTTC. Protein product: CASSLAVGQGYEQYF.

V gene TRBV7-9 combines with J gene TRBJ2-3, with 8 positions matching TRBD2. CDR1 and CDR2 from the germline V gene are SEHNR and FQNEAQ (reference sequence). V lost 4 bases to trimming and J lost 1 base; unmatched junction nucleotides: 7. CDR3 size: 16 residues. The CDR3 DNA sequence: TGTGCCAGCAGCTCATATGGACTAGCCGGCACAGATACGCAGTATTTT. Translated, it gives CASSSYGLAGTDTQYF.

The genes are TRBV7-2 and TRBJ1-5, with D possibly matching TRBD1 (5 bases). Looked up from germline, CDR1 is SGHTA and CDR2 is FQGNSA. This CDR3 region has 14 residues. V lost 7 bases and J 5 bases, leaving 15 bases between the germline ends. CDR3 coding DNA: TGTGCCAGCAACCCCGGGGGACGCTATCAGCCCCAGCATTTT. Its translation is CASNPGGRYQPQHF. The entire variable domain, with the rest obtained from reference TRBV7-2 and TRBJ1-5, is as follows: GAGVSQSPSNKVTEKGKDVELRCDPISGHTALYWYRQSLGQGLEFLIYFQGNSAPDKSGLPSDRFSAERTGGSVSTLTIQRTQQEDSAVYLCASNPGGRYQPQHFGDGTRLSIL.

CDR3 sequence: CAIRNLAGEETQYF. The DNA for the CDR3 is TGTGCCATCAGGAACCTAGCGGGAGAGGAGACCCAGTACTTC. The chain joins TRBV10-3 to TRBJ2-5; TRBD2 matches at 10 bases. CDR1 and CDR2 from the germline V gene are ENHRY and SYGVKD. This CDR3 has 14 residues. The V segment lost 6 bases and the J segment 5 bases; nucleotides outside the gene matches: 6.